These T cell receptor beta chains were read from a single sample in a study of shared clonotypes between healthy human individuals. Some clones are missing from TCRdb's copy, which holds only in-frame ones; the method was immunoSEQ multiplex PCR. Here the sample spans a few million clones, more than 85% being singletons. Sequencing was carried out using naive CD4+ T cells from PBMCs. The receptors were gathered from a man between 18 and 29 years old in good health. Some clones in this sample may be carry-over from other donors' samples. Both conserved end residues are part of each CDR3.

len: 14
v_gene: TRBV5-1
CDR3aa: CASSFDRRDQPQHF

len: 13
v_gene: TRBV28
CDR3aa: CASSTQYPQRAFF

len: 15
v_gene: TRBV29-1
CDR3aa: CSVEGYSGANTEAFF

len: 14
v_gene: TRBV28
CDR3aa: CASSYRTRTYEQYF

len: 13
v_gene: TRBV5-4
CDR3aa: CASSGTDSYEQYF

len: 13
v_gene: TRBV10-3
CDR3aa: CAISAQAGESYTF

len: 14
v_gene: TRBV28
CDR3aa: CASSGPSGANVLTF

len: 13
v_gene: TRBV19
CDR3aa: CASSLSQGETQYF

len: 14
v_gene: TRBV28
CDR3aa: CATGLGQLNEKLFF

len: 14
v_gene: TRBV5-1
CDR3aa: CASSGTLNTGELFF

len: 13
v_gene: TRBV2
CDR3aa: CASSGDRQETQYF

len: 15
v_gene: TRBV6-5
CDR3aa: CASSYVGSSSYEQYF